Listed here are 25 T cell receptor beta chains from one sample, sequenced in a study of spatial heterogeneity in lung cancer. Using its own MiXCR run on the 5' RACE reads, TCRdb lists one record per CDR3 protein. The sample records about 38,000 distinct CDR3 sequences, around 5% being singletons. Specified time point: sample taken at primary tumor resection. Unsorted whole RNA samples from tumor, nontumor lung or frozen PBMC were sequenced. This sample comprised PBMCs, obtained at surgery. The receptor source for this set is a female donor with early-stage non-small cell lung cancer.

This clonotype appeared many times. The chain couples TRBV2 to TRBJ2-2; TRBD2 aligns across 9 bases. The junction had 12 bases not matched to a gene; V was cut back by 6 bases and J by 4 bases. The CDR3 contains 17 residues. Per germline, CDR1 SNHLY and CDR2 FYNNEI. CDR3 nucleotide sequence: TGTGCCAGCAGGGGTAGCGGGGGTTTTGACGCCACCGGGGAGCTGTTTTTT. This encodes CASRGSGGFDATGELFF.

This clonotype was observed at least ten times. The J gene is TRBJ2-5, the V gene TRBV7-6; TRBD1 agrees at 10 bases. Germline V lookup: CDR1 SGHVS, CDR2 FNYEAQ. V lost 5 bases and J lost 3; bases outside the gene matches: 6. The CDR3 contains 15 residues. The DNA of the CDR3 is TGTGCCAGCAGCGCTGACAGGGGGCAAAAAGAGACCCAGTACTTC. It specifies CASSADRGQKETQYF.

This clonotype occurred many times. The V and J genes are TRBV20-1 and TRBJ1-2, with D possibly TRBD1 on 6 matching bases. Germline-derived CDR1 and CDR2 are DFQATT and SNEGSKA (reference sequence). CDR3 length: 11 residues. V shed 1 base and J shed 8 bases, with 8 bases lying between them. The CDR3 loop reads CSARVGTGYTF. The CDR3 DNA follows: TGCAGTGCTAGAGTAGGGACAGGCTACACCTTC.

The V gene is TRBV19, the J gene TRBJ1-3; D gene ambiguous. The CDR3 sequence is 16 residues long. The V gene lost 3 bases and the J gene lost 0 bases, with 12 bases spanning the gap. In germline, CDR1 is LNHDA, CDR2 SQIVND (reference sequence). The CDR3 reads CASSISGRISGNTIYF. The CDR3 DNA is TGTGCCAGTAGTATTTCTGGCAGGATCTCTGGAAACACCATATATTTT.

This clonotype appeared a single time. The chain joins TRBV7-2 to TRBJ2-4; D possibly corresponds to TRBD2 (5 bases). The CDR3 totals 16 residues. Trimming shortened V by 2 bases and J by 6 bases, and 17 bases separated the two germline ends. Germline V gene lookup returns CDR1 SGHTA and CDR2 FQGNSA. The CDR3, as DNA: TGTGCCAGCAGCTTACTAGCCAGGCTAGCCGGAAACATTCAGTACTTC. Protein product: CASSLLARLAGNIQYF.

This clonotype was recorded a few times. CDR3 DNA sequence: TGTGCCAGCAGCTTCGGGACAGGGGGAGAAAAACTGTTTTTT. Protein product: CASSFGTGGEKLFF. This chain links TRBV13 with TRBJ1-4, with TRBD1 identical over 11 bases. This CDR3 is 14 amino acids long. Germline loops: CDR1 PRHDT, CDR2 FYEKMQ (reference sequence). Unmatched junction bases numbered 2, after V lost 3 bases and J lost 8 bases.

This clonotype occurred a few times. The CDR3 protein is CASSHPGAGTSGDNEQFF. Written as DNA, the CDR3 is TGCGCCAGCAGCCACCCGGGGGCCGGGACTAGCGGGGACAATGAGCAGTTCTTC. The J gene is TRBJ2-1, the V gene TRBV4-1; TRBD2 matches at 13 bases. Germline V CDR1 and CDR2: MGHRA, YSYEKL. V lost 3 bases and J lost 5; bases outside the gene matches: 10. The CDR3 sequence is 18 residues long.

This clonotype showed up just a few times. The J gene is TRBJ1-4, the V gene TRBV10-2, with a possible D match to TRBD1 (5 bases). This CDR3 spans 15 amino acids. Germline V gives CDR1 WSHSY, CDR2 SAAADI. Trimming cost V 5 bases and J 0 bases, with 10 bases left between them. CDR3 DNA sequence: TGCGCCAGCAGTCGACAGTCCGCAACTAATGAAAAACTGTTTTTT. Translated, it gives CASSRQSATNEKLFF.

This clonotype was counted ten times or more. The V and J genes are TRBV7-9 and TRBJ1-4; D ambiguous. Germline values: CDR1 SEHNR, CDR2 FQNEAQ (reference sequence). The V and J ends lost 8 bases and 3 bases respectively, with 16 bases between them. This CDR3 region has 15 residues. CDR3 in amino acids: CASGAARLANEKLFF. CDR3 sequence (DNA): TGTGCCAGCGGAGCCGCCAGGCTAGCTAATGAAAAACTGTTTTTT.

The rearrangement joins TRBV2 to TRBJ2-5; perhaps D is TRBD1 or TRBD2 (5 bases each). Germline CDR1 and CDR2: SNHLY and FYNNEI. The CDR3 length is 13 residues. V lost 8 bases to trimming and J lost 0 bases, with 10 bases between them. The DNA of the CDR3 is TGTGCCAGCCAGGGAGACCACCAAGAGACCCAGTACTTC. Amino acids: CASQGDHQETQYF. The full variable domain, with the rest looked up from reference TRBV2 and TRBJ2-5, is EPEVTQTPSHQVTQMGQEVILRCVPISNHLYFYWYRQILGQKVEFLVSFYNNEISEKSEIFDDQFSVERPDGSNFTLKIRSTKLEDSAMYFCASQGDHQETQYFGPGTRLLVL.

This clonotype was found many times. V usage is TRBV15 and J usage is TRBJ2-6; D gene ambiguous. Trimming took off 1 base at V and 0 bases at J, with 13 bases between the two ends. The CDR3 totals 18 residues. In germline, CDR1 is LNHNV, CDR2 YYDKDF (reference sequence). CDR3 nucleotide sequence: TGTGCCACCAGCAGAGTAGTCGGTATAAGCTCTGGGGCCAACGTCCTGACTTTC. Its protein product is CATSRVVGISSGANVLTF.

Ten or more counts support this clonotype. V is TRBV7-2 and J is TRBJ2-3; D ambiguous. This CDR3 spans 12 amino acids. Germline CDR1 and CDR2: SGHTA and FQGNSA. With 3 bases removed from V and 8 bases from J, the gap between germline ends came to 9 bases. The CDR3 DNA sequence: TGTGCCAGCAGCTTGTCACTTCTTACGCAGTATTTT. Protein product: CASSLSLLTQYF.

This clonotype was found many times. The J gene is TRBJ1-5, the V gene TRBV20-1; D not resolved. The V end was cut by 3 bases, the J end by 2 bases, with 8 bases between. Germline CDR1 is DFQATT and CDR2 is SNEGSKA (reference sequence). The CDR3 consists of 13 residues. CDR3 nucleotides: TGCAGTGCTAGCCCCCAGGGCAATCAGCCCCAGCATTTT. The encoded protein is CSASPQGNQPQHF.

This clonotype was counted at least ten times. The gene calls are TRBV12-3 or TRBV12-4 and TRBJ2-1; D possibly corresponds to TRBD1 (6 bases). V gave up 3 bases and J gave up 10 bases, with 13 bases separating them. This CDR3 region has 13 residues. CDR3 coding DNA: TGTGCCAGCAGTTTCAGACAGGCTGAAGAGCAGTTCTTC. Amino acid sequence: CASSFRQAEEQFF.

This clonotype was recorded at least ten times. CDR3 coding DNA: TGTGCCAGCAGTGGACAGGGGGCTTCTAATGAAAAACTGTTTTTT. Amino acid sequence: CASSGQGASNEKLFF. The genes are TRBV27 and TRBJ1-4; 11 bases line up with TRBD1. The CDR3 spans 15 residues. The junction had 2 bases not matched to a gene; V was cut back by 5 bases and J by 3 bases. CDR1 and CDR2 (germline): MNHEY, SMNVEV (reference sequence).

The CDR3 coding sequence is TGTGCCAGCAGTGAAGGAAGGGACAGGGGAAGGAAGACTGAAGCTTTCTTT. Translating gives CASSEGRDRGRKTEAFF. This chain joins TRBV6-1 and TRBJ1-1, with TRBD1 matching 10 bases. The V gene end was trimmed by 1 base and the J gene end by 5 bases; junction bases not matched to a gene: 10. The CDR3 has 17 amino acids. Germline CDR1 and CDR2: MNHNS and SASEGT.

This clonotype was observed many times. The chain combines TRBV30 with TRBJ1-5; D uncertain. V gave up 3 bases and J gave up 5 bases, with 14 bases separating them. The CDR3 spans 14 residues. The germline CDR1 and CDR2 sequences are GTSNPN and SVGIG (reference sequence). CDR3 sequence reads: CAWSIGPSDQPQHF. Written as DNA, the CDR3 is TGTGCCTGGAGCATCGGACCCTCCGATCAGCCCCAGCATTTT.

This clonotype was detected a few times. The chain uses TRBV20-1 and TRBJ1-5, with D unclear. The germline V gene has CDR1 DFQATT and CDR2 SNEGSKA (reference sequence). The CDR3 covers 15 residues. Trimming pared 5 bases from V and 1 base from J, leaving 15 bases between. The CDR3 loop is CSALRAVGSNQPQHF. The CDR3 DNA reads TGCAGTGCTCTCCGAGCCGTGGGGAGCAATCAGCCCCAGCATTTT.

This clonotype was observed a few times. The V gene is TRBV4-1, the J gene TRBJ2-5; D is undetermined. This CDR3 is built from 13 residues. V lost 1 base and J 4 bases, leaving 7 bases between the germline ends. Germline CDR1 and CDR2: MGHRA and YSYEKL. CDR3 DNA sequence: TGCGCCAGCAGCCAAGGCCGGCTAGAGACCCAGTACTTC. Its protein product is CASSQGRLETQYF.

The sample holds a few counts of this clonotype. The rearrangement links TRBV19 to TRBJ1-6, with D maybe TRBD1 (6 bases). Germline V gene sequence: CDR1 LNHDA, CDR2 SQIVND (reference sequence). With 6 bases removed from V and 6 bases from J, the gap between germline ends came to 9 bases. This CDR3 spans 13 amino acids. Here the CDR3 DNA reads TGTGCCAGTAGGCTGGGGGCTAATTCACCCCTCCACTTT. This codes for CASRLGANSPLHF.

The chain carries TRBV3-1 and TRBJ2-1, with 9 nucleotides matching TRBD2. The CDR3 runs to 16 residues. J gave up 2 bases and V 4 bases, and 6 bases lay outside the gene matches. CDR1 and CDR2 from the germline V gene are LGHDT and YNNKEL (reference sequence). In nucleotides, the CDR3 is TGTGCCAGCAGCCGGGATAGCGGGGGAACCTACAATGAGCAGTTCTTC. This codes for CASSRDSGGTYNEQFF.

Here the CDR3 DNA reads TGCAGTGCTAGAGACCAGGGGGGCCTCAATGAGCAGTTCTTC. It specifies CSARDQGGLNEQFF. The chain joins TRBV20-1 to TRBJ2-1; tentatively, D is TRBD1 (7 bases). CDR1 is DFQATT, CDR2 SNEGSKA, per germline (reference sequence). The CDR3 runs 14 residues. Trimming took 0 bases from V and 6 from J, leaving 12 bases between them.

Ten or more counts support this clonotype. The chain joins TRBV12-3 or TRBV12-4 to TRBJ2-1, with a tentative D call TRBD2 (6 bases). Between the trimmed V and J ends, which lost 4 bases and 10 bases, there was a span of 11 bases. This CDR3 has 12 residues. CDR3 in DNA: TGTGCCAGCAGTTCCAGAGGACTAGAGCAGTTCTTC. Protein product: CASSSRGLEQFF.

The sample holds many counts of this clonotype. The chain is built from TRBV12-3 or TRBV12-4 and TRBJ2-1; D remains unclear. The V end lost 3 bases, the J end lost 6 bases, and 9 bases lay between the germline ends. The CDR3 loop spans 13 amino acids. CDR3 nucleotides: TGTGCCAGCAGTTTCCCTCATCTCAATGAGCAGTTCTTC. Translating it yields CASSFPHLNEQFF.

At least ten counts were recorded for this clonotype. The chain recombines TRBV28 with TRBJ1-2; D gene unclear. The CDR3 contains 12 residues. CDR1 and CDR2 (germline): MDHEN, SYDVKM. V lost 7 bases and J 8 bases, leaving 14 bases between the germline ends. CDR3 sequence (DNA): TGTGCCAGCAACGCCCCCCAGGTGGGCTACACCTTC. Translation gives CASNAPQVGYTF.